Below are 25 T cell receptor beta chains sequenced from a single sample in a study of ipilimumab plus nivolumab after autologous stem cell transplantation. The method was immunoSEQ multiplex PCR; TCRdb's version includes in-frame clones alone and lacks a portion of them. The sample consists of tens of thousands of clones, nearly 85% of them appearing once. The sequenced sample was PBMCs, obtained in a trial of ipilimumab plus nivolumab as post-transplant consolidation. These receptors were obtained from a male donor with diffuse large B-cell lymphoma.

The V gene is TRBV4-1, the J gene TRBJ2-3, with D maybe TRBD2 (7 bases). Germline CDR1 reads MGHRA; CDR2 reads YSYEKL. Trimming removed 4 bases at V and 0 bases at J, with 23 bases between. This CDR3 comprises 19 residues. The CDR3 is CASSRRGRGATTSTDTQYF. CDR3 bases: TGCGCCAGCAGCCGCCGTGGCCGGGGGGCCACGACAAGCACAGATACGCAGTATTTT.

The chain employs TRBV21-1 and TRBJ2-3; the table gives TRBD1 as D, unverified against the DNA. TRBV21-1 is recorded as a pseudogene. The CDR3 is 16 residues long. The CDR3 reads CASSKLWTKGSDTQYF. The DNA for the CDR3 is TGTGCCAGCAGCAAATTATGGACAAAAGGATCAGATACGCAGTATTTT.

As for this clone: At the DNA level, this CDR3 is encoded by other sequences in the same sample as well. This chain uses TRBV5-1 with TRBJ2-7; possibly TRBD1 for D (6 bases). This CDR3 spans 14 amino acids. The germline V gene encodes CDR1 SGHRS and CDR2 YFSETQ. V was shortened by 0 bases and J by 0 bases, with 7 bases between the two germline ends. CDR3 nucleotides: TGCGCCAGCAGCTTGGCAGGGGACTCCTACGAGCAGTACTTC. Its translation: CASSLAGDSYEQYF.

This clone was seen only once. This chain joins TRBV6-5 and TRBJ2-7; the match to TRBD2 covers 7 bases. Germline V lookup: CDR1 MNHEY, CDR2 SVGAGI. V shed 7 bases, J shed 6 bases, and the junction held 6 bases outside the gene matches. The CDR3 length is 12 residues. CDR3 DNA sequence: TGTGCCAGCAATCACGGGGGGAGCGAGCAGTACTTC. Amino acids: CASNHGGSEQYF.

This clone has just one count. The chain links TRBV7-2 to TRBJ1-1, with 9 bases aligning to TRBD1. The CDR3 consists of 14 residues. Germline V gene data show CDR1 as SGHTA and CDR2 as FQGNSA. V gave up 4 bases and J gave up 4 bases; unmatched junction bases: 4. The CDR3, as DNA: TGTGCCAGCAGCTCCAACAGGGGGCTCACTGAAGCTTTCTTT. It encodes CASSSNRGLTEAFF.

The V call is TRBV10-3, the J call TRBJ2-3; the D gene is possibly TRBD1 (6 bases). Trimming took off 4 bases at V and 5 bases at J, with 13 bases between the two ends. Germline V lookup: CDR1 ENHRY, CDR2 SYGVKD. The CDR3 sequence is 14 residues long. The CDR3 sequence is CAISGTDSGDTQYF. The CDR3, as DNA: TGTGCCATCAGTGGGACAGACTCCGGAGATACGCAGTATTTT.

The rearrangement uses TRBV9 and TRBJ2-5; 9 nucleotides align to TRBD2. Germline assignment: CDR1 SGDLS and CDR2 YYNGEE. The CDR3 is 16 residues long. After removal of 0 bases from V and 5 bases from J, the junction contained 8 bases not matched to a gene. The CDR3 bases are TGTGCCAGCAGCGTAGGCGCTAGCGGGGTTAGCGAGACCCAGTACTTC. This sequence encodes CASSVGASGVSETQYF.

This clone was observed a single time. The rearrangement joins TRBV2 to TRBJ2-5; D gene unclear. In germline, CDR1 is SNHLY, CDR2 FYNNEI. The CDR3 sequence is 10 residues long. Between the trimmed V and J ends, which lost 8 bases and 1 base, there was a span of 2 bases. CDR3 protein: CASRQETQYF. The DNA of the CDR3 is TGTGCCAGCCGCCAAGAGACCCAGTACTTC.

The chain carries TRBV11-2 and TRBJ2-7, with 11 bases lining up with TRBD2. Germline assignment: CDR1 SGHAT and CDR2 FQNNGV. The CDR3 extends over 17 amino acids. V lost 7 bases to trimming and J lost 2 bases; unmatched junction nucleotides: 13. Here the CDR3 reads CASTCPPGTSGPYEQYF. Here the CDR3 DNA reads TGTGCCAGCACCTGCCCCCCCGGGACTAGCGGTCCCTACGAGCAGTACTTC.

The chain employs TRBV7-9 and TRBJ1-4; weak D call: TRBD1 (6 bases). The CDR3 is 16 residues long. In germline, CDR1 is SEHNR, CDR2 FQNEAQ (reference sequence). V was cut by 5 bases and J by 2 bases, with 15 bases left in between. The CDR3 region has the DNA TGTGCCAGCAGCCCCCGGGGGGCGTGGACTAATGAAAAACTGTTTTTT. This translates into CASSPRGAWTNEKLFF.

Here the CDR3 reads CASSPPTSEDTQYF. CDR3 nucleotides: TGTGCCAGCTCACCACCGACTAGCGAAGATACGCAGTATTTT. This chain uses TRBV18 with TRBJ2-3, with TRBD2 matching over 8 bases. The V segment lost 0 bases and the J segment 5 bases; nucleotides outside the gene matches: 1. The CDR3 sequence is 14 residues long. Germline assignment: CDR1 KGHSH and CDR2 LQKENI.

J is TRBJ1-1 and V is TRBV27; D ambiguous. The CDR3 has 15 residues. The V end was cut by 2 bases, the J end by 1 base, with 11 bases between. The germline V gene has CDR1 MNHEY and CDR2 SMNVEV (reference sequence). The DNA for the CDR3 is TGTGCCAGCAGTTTAAATTCAGTCCCGAACACTGAAGCTTTCTTT. Its protein is CASSLNSVPNTEAFF.

The V and J genes are TRBV19 and TRBJ2-5, with TRBD1 as a possible D gene (6 bases). There are 13 residues in the CDR3. With 5 bases removed from V and 5 bases from J, the gap between germline ends came to 12 bases. The V gene's germline CDR1 is LNHDA and CDR2 SQIVND (reference sequence). CDR3 region: CASSVGGRETQYF. Here the CDR3 DNA reads TGTGCCAGTAGTGTAGGGGGAAGGGAGACCCAGTACTTC.

The genes are TRBV19 and TRBJ1-1; 7 positions match TRBD1. CDR1 and CDR2 from the germline V gene are LNHDA and SQIVND (reference sequence). Trimming took 5 bases from V and 6 from J; bases not matched to a gene: 6. This CDR3 contains 13 residues. CDR3 sequence: CASSLRGTAEAFF. In nucleotides, the CDR3 is TGTGCCAGTAGTCTCAGGGGGACGGCTGAAGCTTTCTTT.

This chain links TRBV15 with TRBJ2-6; 10 bases align to TRBD1. CDR1 and CDR2 from the germline V gene are LNHNV and YYDKDF (reference sequence). With V trimmed by 5 bases and J by 5 bases, 12 bases remained unmatched. The CDR3 length is 18 residues. The chain's CDR3 is CATSPSRDRGGRANVLTF. In DNA, the CDR3 is TGTGCCACCAGCCCCTCCCGGGACAGGGGTGGTCGGGCCAACGTCCTGACTTTC.

The chain couples TRBV21-1 to TRBJ2-7. TRBV21-1 is a documented pseudogene. This CDR3 spans 15 amino acids. The CDR3 sequence is CASSKMTTPYYEQYF. CDR3 nucleotide sequence: TGTGCCAGCAGCAAAATGACCACCCCCTACTACGAGCAGTACTTC.

The chain recombines TRBV6-6 with TRBJ2-7; TRBD2 matches 9 bases. The CDR3 has 14 residues. V shed 4 bases and J 6 bases; nucleotides not matched to a gene: 7. Germline lookup yields CDR1 MNHNY and CDR2 SVGAGI (reference sequence). The CDR3 region is CASSSLAGWAEQYF. CDR3 sequence (DNA): TGTGCCAGCAGTTCTCTAGCGGGGTGGGCCGAGCAGTACTTC.

This clone was seen a few times. The chain is built from TRBV30 and TRBJ1-1, with D unclear. The CDR3 extends over 11 amino acids. V was shortened by 4 bases and J by 10 bases, with 13 bases between the two germline ends. Per germline, CDR1 GTSNPN and CDR2 SVGIG (reference sequence). The CDR3 here is CAWIGSGPAFF. The CDR3 nucleotides are TGTGCCTGGATTGGGTCAGGACCAGCTTTCTTT.

This rearrangement joins TRBV6-5 to TRBJ1-5; possibly TRBD1 for D (5 bases). This CDR3 is 12 amino acids long. Germline values: CDR1 MNHEY, CDR2 SVGAGI. V was shortened by 6 bases and J by 4 bases, with 7 bases between the two germline ends. The CDR3 reads CASRSGNQPQHF. In DNA form, the CDR3 reads TGTGCCAGCAGATCAGGGAATCAGCCCCAGCATTTT.

This rearrangement joins TRBV5-4 to TRBJ1-1, with 10 bases aligning to TRBD1. The CDR3 loop spans 15 amino acids. CDR1 SGHNT and CDR2 YYREEE come from the germline V gene (reference sequence). V lost 3 bases to trimming and J lost 4 bases; unmatched junction nucleotides: 6. This chain's CDR3 is CASSSAGQGSTEAFF. For the CDR3, the DNA is TGTGCCAGCAGCTCAGCGGGACAGGGGAGCACTGAAGCTTTCTTT.

The chain couples TRBV11-3 to TRBJ1-2, with D possibly matching TRBD1 (6 bases). The CDR3 sequence is 13 residues long. CDR1 and CDR2 (germline): SGHNT, YENEEA. V was trimmed by 2 bases and J by 9 bases, leaving 13 bases between them. The CDR3 sequence is CASSLRRGCSYTF. DNA for the CDR3: TGTGCCAGCAGCTTAAGGAGGGGGTGTAGCTACACCTTC.

The chain employs TRBV10-2 and TRBJ2-7; perhaps TRBD1 as D (6 bases). There are 12 residues in the CDR3. Trimming removed 6 bases at V and 9 bases at J, with 15 bases between. CDR1 and CDR2 from the germline V gene are WSHSY and SAAADI. Here the CDR3 reads CASRITGTVQYF. The CDR3 coding sequence is TGCGCCAGCAGAATCACAGGGACCGTGCAGTACTTC.

The chain has TRBV5-4 and TRBJ2-5, with TRBD2 matching 8 bases. Germline V gives CDR1 SGHNT, CDR2 YYREEE (reference sequence). The CDR3 consists of 13 residues. V dropped 4 bases and J dropped 5; count of bases not matched to a gene: 4. The CDR3 DNA reads as TGTGCCAGCAGCCGGGGGGGCCTGGAGACCCAGTACTTC. It yields the protein CASSRGGLETQYF. The complete variable domain, with remaining parts taken from reference TRBV5-4 and TRBJ2-5, reads ETGVTQSPTHLIKTRGQQVTLRCSSQSGHNTVSWYQQALGQGPQFIFQYYREEENGRGNFPPRFSGLQFPNYSSELNVNALELDDSALYLCASSRGGLETQYFGPGTRLLVL.

This chain links TRBV2 with TRBJ2-5; D call uncertain. Between the trimmed V and J ends, which lost 4 bases and 2 bases, there was a span of 17 bases. Germline CDR1 SNHLY, CDR2 FYNNEI. The CDR3 has 16 amino acids. The CDR3 DNA reads as TGTGCCAGCAGTGCCATCCCAGCTTCCAGGCAAGAGACCCAGTACTTC. Translation gives CASSAIPASRQETQYF.

In its sample, this clone ranks as medium-sized. V gene TRBV5-4 combines with J gene TRBJ1-2, with TRBD1 as a possible D gene (5 bases). V was pared by 5 bases and J by 7 bases, with 15 bases between. CDR3 size: 13 residues. Per the germline V gene, CDR1 is SGHNT and CDR2 is YYREEE (reference sequence). The CDR3 nucleotides are TGTGCCAGCAGATCGGGCAGGGTCAGTGGCTACACCTTC. Its protein product is CASRSGRVSGYTF. Using reference TRBV5-4 and TRBJ1-2 for the parts outside the CDR3, the full variable domain is ETGVTQSPTHLIKTRGQQVTLRCSSQSGHNTVSWYQQALGQGPQFIFQYYREEENGRGNFPPRFSGLQFPNYSSELNVNALELDDSALYLCASRSGRVSGYTFGSGTRLTVV.